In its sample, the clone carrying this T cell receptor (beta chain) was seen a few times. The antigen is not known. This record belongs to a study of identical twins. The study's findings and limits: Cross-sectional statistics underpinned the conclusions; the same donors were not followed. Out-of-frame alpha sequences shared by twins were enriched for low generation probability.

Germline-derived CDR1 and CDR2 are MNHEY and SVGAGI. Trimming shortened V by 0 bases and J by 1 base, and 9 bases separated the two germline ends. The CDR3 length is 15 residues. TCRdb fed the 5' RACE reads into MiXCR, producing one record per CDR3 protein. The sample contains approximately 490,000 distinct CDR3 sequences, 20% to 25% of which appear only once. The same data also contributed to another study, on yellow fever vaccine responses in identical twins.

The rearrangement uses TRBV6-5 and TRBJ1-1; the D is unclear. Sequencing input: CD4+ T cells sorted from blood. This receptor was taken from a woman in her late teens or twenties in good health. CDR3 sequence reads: CASSYSGWGNTEAFF. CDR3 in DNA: TGTGCCAGCAGTTACTCTGGGTGGGGGAACACTGAAGCTTTCTTT.